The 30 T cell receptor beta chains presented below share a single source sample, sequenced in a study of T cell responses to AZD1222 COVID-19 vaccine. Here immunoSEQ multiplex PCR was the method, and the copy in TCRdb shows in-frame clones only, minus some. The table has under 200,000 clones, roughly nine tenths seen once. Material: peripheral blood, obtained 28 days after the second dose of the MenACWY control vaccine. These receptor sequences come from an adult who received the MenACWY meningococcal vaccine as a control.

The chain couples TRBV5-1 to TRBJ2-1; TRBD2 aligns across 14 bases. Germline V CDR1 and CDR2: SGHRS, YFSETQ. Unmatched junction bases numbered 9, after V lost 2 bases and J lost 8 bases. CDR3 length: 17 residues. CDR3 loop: CASSFRGRGLAGDEQFF. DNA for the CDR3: TGCGCCAGCAGCTTTCGGGGGAGGGGACTAGCGGGGGATGAGCAGTTCTTC.

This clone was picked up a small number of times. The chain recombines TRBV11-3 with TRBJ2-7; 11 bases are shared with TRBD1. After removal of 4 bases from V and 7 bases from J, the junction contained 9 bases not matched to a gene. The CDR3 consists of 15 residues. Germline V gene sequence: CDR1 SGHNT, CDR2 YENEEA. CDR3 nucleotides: TGTGCCAGCAGCTCACTGTTCGGACAGGGGGCGGAGCAGTACTTC. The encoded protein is CASSSLFGQGAEQYF.

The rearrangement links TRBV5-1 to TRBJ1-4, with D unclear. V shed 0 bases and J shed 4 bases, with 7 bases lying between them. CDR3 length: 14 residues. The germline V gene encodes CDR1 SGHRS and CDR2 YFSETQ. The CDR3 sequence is CASSLDSHNEKLFF. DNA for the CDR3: TGCGCCAGCAGCTTGGACAGCCATAATGAAAAACTGTTTTTT.

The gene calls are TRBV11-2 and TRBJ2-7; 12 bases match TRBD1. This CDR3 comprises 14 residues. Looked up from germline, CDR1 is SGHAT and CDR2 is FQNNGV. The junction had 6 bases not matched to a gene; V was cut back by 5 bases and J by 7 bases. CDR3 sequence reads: CASSHRDRGREQYF. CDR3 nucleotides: TGTGCCAGCAGCCACCGGGACAGGGGGCGTGAGCAGTACTTC.

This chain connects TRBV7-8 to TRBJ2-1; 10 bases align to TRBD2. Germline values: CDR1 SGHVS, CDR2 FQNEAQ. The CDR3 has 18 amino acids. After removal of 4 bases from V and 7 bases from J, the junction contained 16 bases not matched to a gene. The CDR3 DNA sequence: TGTGCCAGCAGCTCAATTTTGGGCCCTAGCGGGAGTTATAATGAGCAGTTCTTC. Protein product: CASSSILGPSGSYNEQFF.

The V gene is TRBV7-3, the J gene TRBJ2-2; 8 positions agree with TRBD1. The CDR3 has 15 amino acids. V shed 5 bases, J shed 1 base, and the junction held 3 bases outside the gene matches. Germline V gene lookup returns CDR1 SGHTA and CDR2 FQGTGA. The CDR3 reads CASSRGQGNTGELFF. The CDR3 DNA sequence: TGTGCCAGCAGCCGCGGACAGGGGAACACCGGGGAGCTGTTTTTT.

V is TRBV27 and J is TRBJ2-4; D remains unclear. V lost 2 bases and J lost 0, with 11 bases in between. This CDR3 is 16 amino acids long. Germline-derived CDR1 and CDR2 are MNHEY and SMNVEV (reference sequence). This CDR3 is CASSLVGPLAKNIQYF. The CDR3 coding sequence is TGTGCCAGCAGTTTAGTAGGACCTTTAGCCAAAAACATTCAGTACTTC.

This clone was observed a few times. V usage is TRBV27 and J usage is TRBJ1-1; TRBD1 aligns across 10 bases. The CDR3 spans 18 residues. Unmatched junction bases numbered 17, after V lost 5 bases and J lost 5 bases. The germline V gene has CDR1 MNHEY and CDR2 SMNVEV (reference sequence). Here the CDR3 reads CASSPPDRGRGVGTEAFF. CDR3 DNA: TGTGCCAGCAGTCCCCCAGACAGGGGGCGCGGGGTTGGAACTGAAGCTTTCTTT.

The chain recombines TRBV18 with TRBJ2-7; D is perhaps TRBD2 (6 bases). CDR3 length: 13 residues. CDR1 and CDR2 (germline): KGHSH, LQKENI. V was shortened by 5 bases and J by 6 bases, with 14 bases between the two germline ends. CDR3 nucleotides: TGTGCCAGCTCAGAGCTTGTGGGAGGCGAGCAGTACTTC. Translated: CASSELVGGEQYF.

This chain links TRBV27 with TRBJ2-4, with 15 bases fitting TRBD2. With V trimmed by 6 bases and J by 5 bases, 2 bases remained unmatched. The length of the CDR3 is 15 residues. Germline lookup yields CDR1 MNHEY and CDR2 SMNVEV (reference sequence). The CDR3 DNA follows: TGTGCCAGCAGAAGGACTAGCGGGGGGGAAAACATTCAGTACTTC. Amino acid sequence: CASRRTSGGENIQYF.

CDR3 in DNA: TGTGCCAGCAGCACCGGACTAGCGGGTGAGGCAGATACGCAGTATTTT. The encoded protein is CASSTGLAGEADTQYF. This chain uses TRBV11-3 with TRBJ2-3; 11 bases line up with TRBD2. The germline CDR1 and CDR2 sequences are SGHNT and YENEEA. The CDR3 runs 16 residues. J gave up 4 bases and V 5 bases, and 8 bases lay outside the gene matches.

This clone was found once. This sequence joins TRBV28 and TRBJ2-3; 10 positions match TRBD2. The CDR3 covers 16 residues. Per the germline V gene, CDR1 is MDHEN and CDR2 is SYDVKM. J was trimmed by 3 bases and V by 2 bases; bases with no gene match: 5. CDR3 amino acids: CASSLISGRGTDTQYF. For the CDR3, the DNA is TGTGCCAGCAGTTTAATAAGCGGGAGGGGTACAGATACGCAGTATTTT.

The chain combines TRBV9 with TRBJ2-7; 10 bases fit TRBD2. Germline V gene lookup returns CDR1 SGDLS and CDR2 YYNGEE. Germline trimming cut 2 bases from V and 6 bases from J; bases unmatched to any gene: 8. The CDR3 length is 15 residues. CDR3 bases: TGTGCCAGCAGCGTGGGAGCGGGAGGGCCGGCCGAGCAGTACTTC. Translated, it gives CASSVGAGGPAEQYF.

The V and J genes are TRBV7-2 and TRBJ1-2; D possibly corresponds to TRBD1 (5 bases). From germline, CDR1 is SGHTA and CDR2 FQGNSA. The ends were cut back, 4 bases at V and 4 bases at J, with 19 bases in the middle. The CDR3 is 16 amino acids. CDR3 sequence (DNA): TGTGCCAGCAGCTCCGCCTCGGGGGTGGGTAGCTATGGCTACACCTTC. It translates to CASSSASGVGSYGYTF.

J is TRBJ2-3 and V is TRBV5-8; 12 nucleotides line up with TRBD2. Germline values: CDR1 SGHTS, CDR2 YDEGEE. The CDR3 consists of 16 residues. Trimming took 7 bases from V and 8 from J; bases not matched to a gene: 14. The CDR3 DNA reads TGTGCCAGCGCGGGACTAGCGGGCCGGAGTGGGGCTACGCAGTATTTT. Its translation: CASAGLAGRSGATQYF.

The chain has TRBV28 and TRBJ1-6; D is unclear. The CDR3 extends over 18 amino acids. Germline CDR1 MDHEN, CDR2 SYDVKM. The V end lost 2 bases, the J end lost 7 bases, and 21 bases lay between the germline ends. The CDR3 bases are TGTGCCAGCAGTTTACCGAGACAAGCCCGCCCGAGAAATTCACCCCTCCACTTT. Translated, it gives CASSLPRQARPRNSPLHF.

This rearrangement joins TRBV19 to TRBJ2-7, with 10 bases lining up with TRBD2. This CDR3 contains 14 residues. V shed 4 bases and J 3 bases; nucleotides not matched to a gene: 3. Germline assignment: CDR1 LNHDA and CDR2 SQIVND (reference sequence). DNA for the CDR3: TGTGCCAGTAGTACGGCTAGCGGGAGCTACGAGCAGTACTTC. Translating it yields CASSTASGSYEQYF.

The DNA for the CDR3 is TGTGCCAGCAGTGTCGGAGGGGTGGGCAATCAGCCCCAGCATTTT. Its translation is CASSVGGVGNQPQHF. The V gene is TRBV2, the J gene TRBJ1-5; TRBD1 might be the D (5 bases). Germline-derived CDR1 and CDR2 are SNHLY and FYNNEI. This CDR3 has 15 amino acids. Trimming left V 4 bases short and J 2 bases short, with 12 bases between.

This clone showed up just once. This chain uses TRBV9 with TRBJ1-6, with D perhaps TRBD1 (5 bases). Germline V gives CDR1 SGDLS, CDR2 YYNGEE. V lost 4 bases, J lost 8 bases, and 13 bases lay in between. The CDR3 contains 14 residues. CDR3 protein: CASSLGRGDSPLHF. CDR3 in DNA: TGTGCCAGCAGCTTGGGACGGGGAGATTCACCCCTCCACTTT.

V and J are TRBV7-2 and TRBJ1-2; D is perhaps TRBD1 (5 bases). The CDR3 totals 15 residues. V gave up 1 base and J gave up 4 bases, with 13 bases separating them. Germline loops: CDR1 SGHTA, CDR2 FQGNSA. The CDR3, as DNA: TGTGCCAGCAGCTTAGAAGAGGGGAAGAGCTATGGCTACACCTTC. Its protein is CASSLEEGKSYGYTF.

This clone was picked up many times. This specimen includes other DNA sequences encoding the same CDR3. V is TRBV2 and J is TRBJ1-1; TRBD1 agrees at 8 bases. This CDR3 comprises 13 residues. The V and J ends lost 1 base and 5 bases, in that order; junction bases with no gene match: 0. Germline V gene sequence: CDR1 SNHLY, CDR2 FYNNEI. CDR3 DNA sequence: TGTGCCAGCAGTGAAGGACAGGGGACTGAAGCTTTCTTT. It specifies CASSEGQGTEAFF.

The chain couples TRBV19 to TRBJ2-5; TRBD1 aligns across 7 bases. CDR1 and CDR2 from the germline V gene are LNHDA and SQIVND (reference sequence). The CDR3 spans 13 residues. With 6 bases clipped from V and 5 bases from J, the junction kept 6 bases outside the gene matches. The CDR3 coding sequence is TGTGCCAGTAGGCGGACAGGCAGGGAGACCCAGTACTTC. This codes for CASRRTGRETQYF. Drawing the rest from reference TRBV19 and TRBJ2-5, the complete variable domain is DGGITQSPKYLFRKEGQNVTLSCEQNLNHDAMYWYRQDPGQGLRLIYYSQIVNDFQKGDIAEGYSVSREKKESFPLTVTSAQKNPTAFYLCASRRTGRETQYFGPGTRLLVL.

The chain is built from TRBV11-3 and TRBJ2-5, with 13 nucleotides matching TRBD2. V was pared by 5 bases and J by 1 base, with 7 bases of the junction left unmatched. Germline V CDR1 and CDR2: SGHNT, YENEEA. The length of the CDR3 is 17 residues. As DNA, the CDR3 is TGTGCCAGCAGCCCGGGACTAGCGGGACATACCCAAGAGACCCAGTACTTC. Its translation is CASSPGLAGHTQETQYF.

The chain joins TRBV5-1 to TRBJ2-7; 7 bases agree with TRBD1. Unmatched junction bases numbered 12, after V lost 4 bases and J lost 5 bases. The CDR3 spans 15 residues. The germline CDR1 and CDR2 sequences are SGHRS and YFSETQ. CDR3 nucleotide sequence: TGCGCCAGCAGCGCCCGGGACAGTCCCTCTAACGAGCAGTACTTC. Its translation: CASSARDSPSNEQYF.

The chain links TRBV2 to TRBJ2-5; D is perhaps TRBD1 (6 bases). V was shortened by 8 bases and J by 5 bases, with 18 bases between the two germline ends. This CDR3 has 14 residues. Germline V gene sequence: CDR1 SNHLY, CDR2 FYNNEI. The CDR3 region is CASHRVPQGETQYF. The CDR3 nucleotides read TGTGCCAGCCACAGGGTTCCTCAGGGGGAGACCCAGTACTTC.

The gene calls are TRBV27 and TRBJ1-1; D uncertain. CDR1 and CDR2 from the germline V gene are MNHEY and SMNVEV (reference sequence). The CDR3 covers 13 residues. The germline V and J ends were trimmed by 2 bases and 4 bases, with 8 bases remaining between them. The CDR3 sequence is CASSLRSGTEAFF. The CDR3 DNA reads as TGTGCCAGCAGTTTACGAAGTGGCACTGAAGCTTTCTTT.

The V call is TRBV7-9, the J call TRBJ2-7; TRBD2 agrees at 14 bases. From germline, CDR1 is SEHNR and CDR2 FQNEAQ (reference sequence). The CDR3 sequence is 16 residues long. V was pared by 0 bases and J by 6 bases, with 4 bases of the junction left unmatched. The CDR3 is CASSLAGTSGSFEQYF. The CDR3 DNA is TGTGCCAGCAGCTTAGCGGGGACTAGCGGGAGTTTCGAGCAGTACTTC.

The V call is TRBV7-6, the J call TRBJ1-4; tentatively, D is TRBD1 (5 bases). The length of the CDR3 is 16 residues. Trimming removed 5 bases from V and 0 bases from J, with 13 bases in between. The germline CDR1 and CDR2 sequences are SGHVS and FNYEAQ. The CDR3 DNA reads TGTGCCAGCAGCCCAGGGTGGCGGGCAACTAATGAAAAACTGTTTTTT. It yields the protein CASSPGWRATNEKLFF.

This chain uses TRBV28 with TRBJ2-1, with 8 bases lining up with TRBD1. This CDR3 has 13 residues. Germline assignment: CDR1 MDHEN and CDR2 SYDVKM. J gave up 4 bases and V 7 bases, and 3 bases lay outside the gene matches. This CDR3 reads CASIRGPYNEQFF. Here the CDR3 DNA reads TGTGCCAGCATCAGGGGGCCATACAATGAGCAGTTCTTC.

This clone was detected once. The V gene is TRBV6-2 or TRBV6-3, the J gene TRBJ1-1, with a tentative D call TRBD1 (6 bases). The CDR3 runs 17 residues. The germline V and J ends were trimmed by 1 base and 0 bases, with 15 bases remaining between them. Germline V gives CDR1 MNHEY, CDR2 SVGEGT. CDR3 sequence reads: CASSYLWQGNMNTEAFF. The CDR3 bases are TGTGCCAGCAGTTACTTATGGCAGGGGAACATGAACACTGAAGCTTTCTTT.